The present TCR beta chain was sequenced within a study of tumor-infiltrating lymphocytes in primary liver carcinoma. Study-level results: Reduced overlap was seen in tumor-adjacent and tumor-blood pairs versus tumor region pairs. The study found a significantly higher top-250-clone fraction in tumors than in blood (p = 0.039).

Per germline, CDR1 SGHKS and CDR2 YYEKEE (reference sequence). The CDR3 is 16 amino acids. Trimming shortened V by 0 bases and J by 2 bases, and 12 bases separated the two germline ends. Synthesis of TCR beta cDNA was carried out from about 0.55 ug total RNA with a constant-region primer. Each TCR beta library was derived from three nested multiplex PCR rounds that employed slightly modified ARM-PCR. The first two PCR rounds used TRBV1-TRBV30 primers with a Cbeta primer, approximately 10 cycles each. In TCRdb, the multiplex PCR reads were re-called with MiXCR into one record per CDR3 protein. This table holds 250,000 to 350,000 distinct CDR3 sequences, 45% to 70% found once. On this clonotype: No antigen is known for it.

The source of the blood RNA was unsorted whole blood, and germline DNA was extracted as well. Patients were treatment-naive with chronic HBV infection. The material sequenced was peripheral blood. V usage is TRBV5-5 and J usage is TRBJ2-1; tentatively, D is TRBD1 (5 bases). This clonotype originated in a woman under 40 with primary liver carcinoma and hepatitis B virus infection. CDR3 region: CASSLVSGKAYNEQFF. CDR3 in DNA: TGTGCCAGCAGCTTGGTGTCAGGGAAAGCCTACAATGAGCAGTTCTTC.